A selection of T cell receptor beta chains follows, all from one sample in a study of response to subunit inactivated influenza vaccine. From the RT-PCR reads, TCRdb called clonotypes with MiXCR, one entry per CDR3 protein. The repertoire holds approximately 500,000 distinct CDR3 sequences, approximately 13% seen once, with under 15% in the top ten. The sample consisted of PBMCs from blood, taken roughly 45 days after vaccination. The receptors were sampled from a man between 45 and 60 years old who received an inactivated influenza vaccine. The CDR3 runs from the conserved cysteine through the conserved F or W. A D gene is named only where the DNA matches it firmly. Clone size is not always given. Where it is, it says once, few, many or a class for expanded clones.

j_gene: TRBJ2-7
v_gene: TRBV5-4
d_gene: TRBD1
abundance: many
CDR3aa: CASSLVTFGTGVYNNYYEQYF
CDR3nt: TGTGCCAGCAGCTTGGTTACCTTCGGGACAGGGGTTTACAATAACTACTACGAGCAGTACTTC

j_gene: TRBJ2-3
v_gene: TRBV10-3
d_gene: .
abundance: .
CDR3aa: CAISLDGTDTQYF
CDR3nt: TGTGCCATCTCCCTAGATGGCACAGATACGCAGTATTTT

j_gene: TRBJ2-6
v_gene: TRBV6-2/TRBV6-3
d_gene: .
abundance: many
CDR3aa: CASSIEPGSSGANVLTF
CDR3nt: TGTGCCAGCTCCATAGAGCCAGGGTCCTCTGGGGCCAACGTCCTGACTTTC

j_gene: TRBJ2-1
v_gene: TRBV29-1
d_gene: TRBD2
abundance: .
CDR3aa: CSVVATSAYNEQFF
CDR3nt: TGCAGCGTTGTAGCGACTAGCGCTTACAATGAGCAGTTCTTC

j_gene: TRBJ2-7
v_gene: TRBV27
d_gene: .
abundance: .
CDR3aa: CASSSDMSSYEQYF
CDR3nt: TGTGCCAGCAGTTCCGACATGAGCTCCTACGAGCAGTACTTC

j_gene: TRBJ1-2
v_gene: TRBV20-1
d_gene: .
abundance: few
CDR3aa: CSARVGGTYTNYGYTF
CDR3nt: TGCAGTGCTAGAGTGGGGGGTACCTACACAAACTATGGCTACACCTTC

j_gene: TRBJ2-7
v_gene: TRBV3-1
d_gene: .
abundance: .
CDR3aa: CASSQARVSYEQYF
CDR3nt: TGTGCTAGCAGCCAAGCAAGGGTGTCCTACGAGCAGTACTTC

j_gene: TRBJ2-1
v_gene: TRBV7-9
d_gene: .
abundance: few
CDR3aa: CASLPKTRISNEQFF
CDR3nt: TGTGCCAGCCTTCCCAAAACTAGAATCTCAAATGAGCAGTTCTTC

j_gene: TRBJ2-3
v_gene: TRBV6-4
d_gene: .
abundance: few
CDR3aa: CASSARSSGTTDTQYF
CDR3nt: TGTGCCAGCAGTGCACGGTCCTCAGGGACCACAGATACGCAGTATTTT

j_gene: TRBJ2-1
v_gene: TRBV6-1
d_gene: .
abundance: .
CDR3aa: CASSEIQGRSYDEQFF
CDR3nt: TGTGCCAGCAGTGAAATTCAGGGACGCTCCTACGATGAGCAGTTCTTC

j_gene: TRBJ2-1
v_gene: TRBV6-1
d_gene: TRBD1
abundance: .
CDR3aa: CASSATGQALPRKQFF
CDR3nt: TGTGCCAGCAGTGCAACGGGACAGGCCTTACCGCGGAAGCAGTTCTTC

j_gene: TRBJ2-6
v_gene: TRBV24-1
d_gene: TRBD1
abundance: few
CDR3aa: CATSGIQDRAGANVLTF
CDR3nt: TGTGCCACCAGTGGCATCCAGGACAGGGCTGGGGCCAACGTCCTGACTTTC

j_gene: TRBJ2-7
v_gene: TRBV3-1
d_gene: .
abundance: .
CDR3aa: CASSDRHGGVEQYF
CDR3nt: TGTGCCAGCAGCGATAGACACGGGGGTGTCGAGCAGTACTTC

j_gene: TRBJ2-5
v_gene: TRBV4-3
d_gene: .
abundance: .
CDR3aa: CASSQDLARAETQYF
CDR3nt: TGCGCCAGCAGCCAAGATCTTGCCAGGGCAGAGACCCAGTACTTC

j_gene: TRBJ1-5
v_gene: TRBV7-6
d_gene: .
abundance: .
CDR3aa: CASSLGGGRGLSNQPQHF
CDR3nt: TGTGCCAGCAGCTTAGGAGGAGGCAGGGGCCTCAGCAATCAGCCCCAGCATTTT

j_gene: TRBJ2-2
v_gene: TRBV29-1
d_gene: TRBD2
abundance: many
CDR3aa: CSAGLAGAGELFF
CDR3nt: TGCAGCGCAGGACTAGCGGGAGCCGGGGAGCTGTTTTTT

j_gene: TRBJ1-6
v_gene: TRBV7-2
d_gene: TRBD1
abundance: .
CDR3aa: CASSLLGGTDNSPLHF
CDR3nt: TGTGCCAGCAGCTTACTGGGCGGGACAGATAATTCACCCCTCCACTTT

j_gene: TRBJ2-5
v_gene: TRBV5-1
d_gene: TRBD2
abundance: .
CDR3aa: CASSSGVLAGNSETQYF
CDR3nt: TGCGCCAGCAGCTCCGGCGTTCTAGCGGGCAATTCGGAGACCCAGTACTTC

j_gene: TRBJ1-5
v_gene: TRBV5-1
d_gene: .
abundance: many
CDR3aa: CASSLGGVGNQPQHF
CDR3nt: TGCGCCAGCAGCTTAGGAGGTGTTGGCAATCAGCCCCAGCATTTT

j_gene: TRBJ2-3
v_gene: TRBV20-1
d_gene: .
abundance: .
CDR3aa: CSARMDSTDTQYF
CDR3nt: TGCAGTGCCCGGATGGACAGCACAGATACGCAGTATTTT

j_gene: TRBJ2-3
v_gene: TRBV29-1
d_gene: .
abundance: many
CDR3aa: CSVGWPRTDTQYF
CDR3nt: TGCAGCGTTGGCTGGCCTCGCACAGATACGCAGTATTTT

j_gene: TRBJ1-2
v_gene: TRBV2
d_gene: .
abundance: few
CDR3aa: CASSKDPSNYGYTF
CDR3nt: TGTGCCAGCAGTAAGGACCCCTCTAACTATGGCTACACCTTC

j_gene: TRBJ2-7
v_gene: TRBV7-9
d_gene: TRBD1
abundance: .
CDR3aa: CAGSLALSGGSYEQYF
CDR3nt: TGTGCCGGCAGCTTAGCGTTGTCAGGGGGAAGCTACGAGCAGTACTTC

j_gene: TRBJ2-1
v_gene: TRBV7-2
d_gene: TRBD2
abundance: many
CDR3aa: CASSFSGRVDNEQFF
CDR3nt: TGTGCCAGCAGCTTTAGCGGGAGAGTAGACAATGAGCAGTTCTTC

j_gene: TRBJ2-4
v_gene: TRBV6-6
d_gene: .
abundance: .
CDR3aa: CASTPSGENIQYF
CDR3nt: TGTGCCAGCACTCCATCCGGGGAAAACATTCAGTACTTC

j_gene: TRBJ2-7
v_gene: TRBV5-1
d_gene: .
abundance: .
CDR3aa: CASSLAPDYEQYF
CDR3nt: TGCGCCAGCAGCTTGGCCCCGGATTACGAGCAGTACTTC

j_gene: TRBJ2-3
v_gene: TRBV29-1
d_gene: TRBD1
abundance: .
CDR3aa: CSAWDRITDTQYF
CDR3nt: TGCAGCGCCTGGGACAGGATCACAGATACGCAGTATTTT

j_gene: TRBJ2-2
v_gene: TRBV12-3/TRBV12-4
d_gene: .
abundance: .
CDR3aa: CASSDLSVTGELFF
CDR3nt: TGTGCCAGCAGTGATCTTAGCGTAACCGGGGAGCTGTTTTTT

j_gene: TRBJ1-2
v_gene: TRBV20-1
d_gene: .
abundance: .
CDR3aa: CSASSLQGYTF
CDR3nt: TGCAGTGCTAGCAGTCTTCAAGGCTACACCTTC

j_gene: TRBJ1-5
v_gene: TRBV20-1
d_gene: .
abundance: few
CDR3aa: CSARVWGTSDQPQHF
CDR3nt: TGCAGTGCTAGAGTGTGGGGAACATCGGATCAGCCCCAGCATTTT

j_gene: TRBJ2-7
v_gene: TRBV2
d_gene: .
abundance: few
CDR3aa: CASSAHFYEQYF
CDR3nt: TGTGCCAGCAGTGCTCATTTCTACGAGCAGTACTTC